Presented here are 18 T cell receptor beta chains from one specimen sequenced in a study of cytomegalovirus exposure and HLA in healthy donors. TCRdb keeps only in-frame clones here, not all; method: immunoSEQ multiplex PCR. The profile shows roughly 300,000 clones, about nine tenths of them singletons. The specimen was PBMCs. The receptor source for this set is a woman aged 30 to 39 in good health and CMV-seropositive.

This sequence joins TRBV4-2 and TRBJ2-1; D is undetermined. Trimming pared 0 bases from V and 0 bases from J, leaving 6 bases between. Germline loops: CDR1 LGHNA, CDR2 YNFKEQ. The CDR3 totals 15 residues. In nucleotides, the CDR3 is TGTGCCAGCAGCCAAGACATTTTCTCCTACAATGAGCAGTTCTTC. Translation: CASSQDIFSYNEQFF.

The chain carries TRBV2 and TRBJ2-1; D is unclear. The ends were cut back, 5 bases at V and 4 bases at J, with 12 bases in the middle. CDR1 and CDR2 from the germline V gene are SNHLY and FYNNEI. This CDR3 is built from 14 residues. The CDR3 nucleotides are TGTGCCAGCAGTTCGAGCTTCCCTTACAATGAGCAGTTCTTC. Translation gives CASSSSFPYNEQFF.

The chain links TRBV11-2 to TRBJ2-3; D is undetermined. Germline lookup yields CDR1 SGHAT and CDR2 FQNNGV. The CDR3 totals 14 residues. With 0 bases removed from V and 1 base from J, the gap between germline ends came to 5 bases. The DNA for the CDR3 is TGTGCCAGCAGCTTAGATCCCCGCACAGATACGCAGTATTTT. Protein product: CASSLDPRTDTQYF.

The chain recombines TRBV7-3 with TRBJ2-1; 8 bases map to TRBD2. CDR3 length equals 16 residues. Germline lookup yields CDR1 SGHTA and CDR2 FQGTGA. Trimming removed 4 bases from V and 0 bases from J; junction bases left unmatched: 5. The CDR3 loop is CASSSGLALSYNEQFF. CDR3 nucleotides: TGTGCCAGCAGCTCCGGACTAGCCCTCTCCTACAATGAGCAGTTCTTC.

This clone was picked up a small number of times. The chain joins TRBV27 to TRBJ1-1; TRBD1 might be the D (5 bases). The CDR3 has 14 residues. Germline CDR1 and CDR2: MNHEY and SMNVEV (reference sequence). Trimming cost V 5 bases and J 1 base, with 11 bases left between them. The CDR3 sequence is CASSPSGPNTEAFF. The CDR3 nucleotides are TGTGCCAGCAGTCCCTCGGGGCCGAACACTGAAGCTTTCTTT.

The chain joins TRBV4-1 to TRBJ2-5, with D possibly being TRBD2 (6 bases). Deletions cut 3 bases from V and 5 bases from J, with 22 bases between. The CDR3 totals 17 residues. Germline V lookup: CDR1 MGHRA, CDR2 YSYEKL. DNA of the CDR3: TGCGCCAGCAGCCAGATTGGGACTGGACTACGCACTGAGACCCAGTACTTC. Translated, it gives CASSQIGTGLRTETQYF.

V usage is TRBV7-9 and J usage is TRBJ1-1, with unresolved D. Looked up from germline, CDR1 is SEHNR and CDR2 is FQNEAQ (reference sequence). Between the trimmed V and J ends, which lost 4 bases and 4 bases, there was a span of 10 bases. This CDR3 spans 13 amino acids. The CDR3 loop is CASSSKPGTEAFF. The CDR3, as DNA: TGTGCCAGCAGCTCAAAACCCGGCACTGAAGCTTTCTTT.

As concerns this clone: The same CDR3 can be traced to other DNA sequences in this sample. V and J are TRBV4-2 and TRBJ1-2; D is possibly TRBD1 (5 bases). The CDR3 is made up of 13 amino acids. In germline, CDR1 is LGHNA, CDR2 YNFKEQ. V lost 1 base, J lost 4 bases, and 7 bases lay in between. In nucleotides, the CDR3 is TGTGCCAGCAGCCAAGGGGGGATCTATGGCTACACCTTC. This translates into CASSQGGIYGYTF.

For this clone: Other DNA sequences within the sample encode an identical CDR3. The rearrangement joins TRBV30 to TRBJ1-1; perhaps TRBD1 as D (5 bases). CDR3 length equals 14 residues. V was shortened by 0 bases and J by 5 bases, with 13 bases between the two germline ends. Germline lookup yields CDR1 GTSNPN and CDR2 SVGIG (reference sequence). CDR3 nucleotide sequence: TGTGCCTGGAGTGTACGGGGGGGAGGAACTGAAGCTTTCTTT. It encodes CAWSVRGGGTEAFF.

The J gene is TRBJ2-7, the V gene TRBV9; tentatively, D is TRBD2 (6 bases). Germline CDR1 is SGDLS and CDR2 is YYNGEE. Trimming took 6 bases from V and 3 from J, leaving 16 bases between them. There are 14 residues in the CDR3. In DNA form, the CDR3 reads TGTGCCAGCAATCGGGCGGGATCCAACTACGAGCAGTACTTC. Translated: CASNRAGSNYEQYF.

The rearrangement links TRBV27 to TRBJ2-5; tentatively, D is TRBD2 (5 bases). The V end lost 5 bases, the J end lost 10 bases, and 11 bases lay between the germline ends. This CDR3 has 11 residues. Germline-derived CDR1 and CDR2 are MNHEY and SMNVEV (reference sequence). CDR3 in amino acids: CASSNSDFQYF. Written as DNA, the CDR3 is TGTGCCAGCAGTAACTCGGACTTCCAGTACTTC.

The chain joins TRBV7-3 to TRBJ2-3; unclear D gene. Germline CDR1 reads SGHTA; CDR2 reads FQGTGA. The CDR3 sequence is 13 residues long. V lost 3 bases and J lost 4, with 8 bases in between. CDR3 bases: TGTGCCAGCAGCTTGGAGATGGCAGATACGCAGTATTTT. It translates to CASSLEMADTQYF.

CDR3 DNA sequence: TGTGCCAGCAGTGGGGGGACAGGTCAGCCCCAGCATTTT. Its protein is CASSGGTGQPQHF. This sequence joins TRBV2 and TRBJ1-5; TRBD1 matches 8 bases. Germline values: CDR1 SNHLY, CDR2 FYNNEI. The length of the CDR3 is 13 residues. The V and J ends lost 4 bases and 6 bases, in that order; junction bases with no gene match: 2. The full variable domain, completed using reference TRBV2 and TRBJ1-5, is EPEVTQTPSHQVTQMGQEVILRCVPISNHLYFYWYRQILGQKVEFLVSFYNNEISEKSEIFDDQFSVERPDGSNFTLKIRSTKLEDSAMYFCASSGGTGQPQHFGDGTRLSIL.

The rearrangement uses TRBV4-1 and TRBJ1-1; D remains unclear. The CDR3 sequence is 13 residues long. Germline assignment: CDR1 MGHRA and CDR2 YSYEKL. Trimming removed 5 bases from V and 4 bases from J, with 11 bases in between. DNA for the CDR3: TGCGCCAGCAGCTCCGGAGGATCCACTGAAGCTTTCTTT. Amino acid sequence: CASSSGGSTEAFF.

This chain joins TRBV5-1 and TRBJ2-5; D is uncertain. CDR1 and CDR2 from the germline V gene are SGHRS and YFSETQ. This CDR3 contains 12 residues. V was shortened by 3 bases and J by 2 bases, with 5 bases between the two germline ends. The CDR3 spells CASSYPQETQYF. The CDR3, as DNA: TGCGCCAGCAGCTACCCGCAAGAGACCCAGTACTTC. The variable domain in full, completed from reference TRBV5-1 and TRBJ2-5, reads KAGVTQTPRYLIKTRGQQVTLSCSPISGHRSVSWYQQTPGQGLQFLFEYFSETQRNKGNFPGRFSGRQFSNSRSEMNVSTLELGDSALYLCASSYPQETQYFGPGTRLLVL.

The table lists this clone with a count of one. The chain combines TRBV18 with TRBJ1-1, with D uncertain. The CDR3 contains 13 residues. V was clipped by 4 bases and J by 5 bases, with 11 bases between them. CDR1 and CDR2 (germline): KGHSH, LQKENI. CDR3 DNA sequence: TGTGCCAGCTCACAAGATTCTGGAACTGAAGCTTTCTTT. Translated, it gives CASSQDSGTEAFF. Using reference TRBV18 and TRBJ1-1 for the parts outside the CDR3, the full variable domain is NAGVMQNPRHLVRRRGQEARLRCSPMKGHSHVYWYRQLPEEGLKFMVYLQKENIIDESGMPKERFSAEFPKEGPSILRIQQVVRGDSAAYFCASSQDSGTEAFFGQGTRLTVV.

This chain links TRBV7-9 with TRBJ2-1; D is uncertain. CDR3 length: 12 residues. Trimming took 5 bases from V and 6 from J, leaving 8 bases between them. Germline lookup yields CDR1 SEHNR and CDR2 FQNEAQ (reference sequence). CDR3 nucleotide sequence: TGTGCCAGCAGCAGTAGAGCCAATGAGCAGTTCTTC. This sequence encodes CASSSRANEQFF.

The chain recombines TRBV30 with TRBJ2-1; possibly TRBD2 for D (6 bases). The CDR3 consists of 16 residues. V was clipped by 4 bases and J by 2 bases, with 18 bases between them. Germline V gives CDR1 GTSNPN, CDR2 SVGIG (reference sequence). Here the CDR3 DNA reads TGTGCCTGGACGGGAGAGACAAGCGGACCCTACAATGAGCAGTTCTTC. It specifies CAWTGETSGPYNEQFF. Filled out from reference TRBV30 and TRBJ2-1, the complete variable domain reads SQTIHQWPATLVQPVGSPLSLECTVEGTSNPNLYWYRQAAGRGLQLLFYSVGIGQISSEVPQNLSASRPQDRQFILSSKKLLLSDSGFYLCAWTGETSGPYNEQFFGPGTRLTVL.